These 23 T cell receptor beta chains came from one sample sequenced in a study of PD-L1 blockade in urothelial cancer. Repertoires were generated with immunoSEQ multiplex PCR, while TCRdb's copy carries only in-frame clones and drops some. In the table there are about 120,000 clones, about 89% of which are singletons. The time point denotes: peripheral blood 6 weeks after treatment start. This material consisted of PBMCs, taken around atezolizumab (anti-PD-L1) treatment. Receptors originate from a man aged 55 to 70 with urothelial cancer.

This rearrangement joins TRBV29-1 to TRBJ1-1; D is unclear. Looked up from germline, CDR1 is SQVTM and CDR2 is ANQGSEA. V shed 3 bases and J shed 5 bases, with 7 bases lying between them. The CDR3 runs to 11 residues. This CDR3 reads CSVDSGTEAFF. The CDR3 coding sequence is TGCAGCGTTGACAGTGGTACTGAAGCTTTCTTT.

The chain is built from TRBV11-3 and TRBJ1-5, with D possibly matching TRBD1 (6 bases). Germline loops: CDR1 SGHNT, CDR2 YENEEA. CDR3 length: 14 amino acids. Trimming cost V 3 bases and J 2 bases, with 8 bases left between them. CDR3 in amino acids: CASSFSGGNQPQHF. CDR3 DNA: TGTGCCAGCAGCTTTTCAGGGGGCAATCAGCCCCAGCATTTT.

V is TRBV19 and J is TRBJ2-1, with D possibly being TRBD2 (6 bases). V lost 6 bases to trimming and J lost 0 bases, with 12 bases between them. The CDR3 extends over 15 amino acids. Germline CDR1 LNHDA, CDR2 SQIVND (reference sequence). In nucleotides, the CDR3 is TGTGCCAGTAGGAACGGGAGAAGCTCCTACAATGAGCAGTTCTTC. It specifies CASRNGRSSYNEQFF. Variable domain in full (rest from reference TRBV19 and TRBJ2-1): DGGITQSPKYLFRKEGQNVTLSCEQNLNHDAMYWYRQDPGQGLRLIYYSQIVNDFQKGDIAEGYSVSREKKESFPLTVTSAQKNPTAFYLCASRNGRSSYNEQFFGPGTRLTVL.

The rearrangement links TRBV19 to TRBJ2-1, with 9 bases identical to TRBD2. The germline CDR1 and CDR2 sequences are LNHDA and SQIVND (reference sequence). The CDR3 is made up of 14 amino acids. The J segment lost 7 bases and the V segment lost 5 bases, leaving 6 bases of the junction unmatched. Here the CDR3 DNA reads TGTGCCAGTAGTCCGTGGCGGGAGGGGAATGAGCAGTTCTTC. As protein: CASSPWREGNEQFF.

The V gene is TRBV2, the J gene TRBJ2-7; 10 bases fit TRBD2. The CDR3 consists of 13 residues. The junction had 3 bases not matched to a gene; V was cut back by 8 bases and J by 2 bases. The germline V gene encodes CDR1 SNHLY and CDR2 FYNNEI. As DNA, the CDR3 is TGTGCCAGCGGACTAGCGGCAACCTACGAGCAGTACTTC. It specifies CASGLAATYEQYF.

The chain links TRBV2 to TRBJ2-2; weak D call: TRBD2 (5 bases). Trimming left V 6 bases short and J 8 bases short, with 16 bases between. This CDR3 has 14 residues. CDR1 SNHLY and CDR2 FYNNEI come from the germline V gene. The DNA of the CDR3 is TGTGCCAGCAGGGAACGGGATGCACCGGGGGAGCTGTTTTTT. It encodes CASRERDAPGELFF.

V usage is TRBV6-4 and J usage is TRBJ2-2; 8 nucleotides align to TRBD1. Germline V gene sequence: CDR1 MRHNA, CDR2 SNTAGT. Trimming cost V 5 bases and J 1 base; bases outside gene matches: 3. This CDR3 comprises 15 residues. Written as DNA, the CDR3 is TGTGCCAGCAGTACCGGGACAGGGAACACCGGGGAGCTGTTTTTT. It is translated as CASSTGTGNTGELFF.

The chain has TRBV11-2 and TRBJ2-7; D perhaps matches TRBD1 (6 bases). Per germline, CDR1 SGHAT and CDR2 FQNNGV. This CDR3 spans 14 amino acids. The V and J ends lost 7 bases and 1 base respectively, with 14 bases between them. CDR3 DNA sequence: TGTGCCAGCACCCTCAGACAGGCTTCCTACGAGCAGTACTTC. It yields the protein CASTLRQASYEQYF.

This chain uses TRBV14 with TRBJ2-2; 7 bases are shared with TRBD1. V was clipped by 2 bases and J by 2 bases; unmatched bases: 2. Looked up from germline, CDR1 is SGHDN and CDR2 is FVKESK. This CDR3 has 15 residues. CDR3 coding DNA: TGTGCCAGCAGCCAACACAGGGGAAACACCGGGGAGCTGTTTTTT. It encodes CASSQHRGNTGELFF. Full variable domain (outside the CDR3, taken from reference TRBV14 and TRBJ2-2): EAGVTQFPSHSVIEKGQTVTLRCDPISGHDNLYWYRRVMGKEIKFLLHFVKESKQDESGMPNNRFLAERTGGTYSTLKVQPAELEDSGVYFCASSQHRGNTGELFFGEGSRLTVL.

This chain uses TRBV6-1 with TRBJ1-2; a possible D gene is TRBD1 (5 bases). The V end was cut by 4 bases, the J end by 6 bases, with 24 bases between. Per germline, CDR1 MNHNS and CDR2 SASEGT. The CDR3 is 17 amino acids. CDR3 in amino acids: CASSVLRGVGASDGYTF. The DNA of the CDR3 is TGTGCCAGCAGTGTCCTACGGGGGGTCGGGGCTTCTGATGGCTACACCTTC.

The chain couples TRBV7-2 to TRBJ2-7, with D maybe TRBD1 (6 bases). Trimming left V 2 bases short and J 2 bases short, with 16 bases between. This CDR3 comprises 16 residues. In germline, CDR1 is SGHTA, CDR2 FQGNSA. As DNA, the CDR3 is TGTGCCAGCAGCTTATCGACGGGACACGGAGCCTACGAGCAGTACTTC. It translates to CASSLSTGHGAYEQYF. Looking up the rest from reference TRBV7-2 and TRBJ2-7 gives the full variable domain: GAGVSQSPSNKVTEKGKDVELRCDPISGHTALYWYRQSLGQGLEFLIYFQGNSAPDKSGLPSDRFSAERTGGSVSTLTIQRTQQEDSAVYLCASSLSTGHGAYEQYFGPGTRLTVT.

This clone was seen only a few times. CDR3 nucleotides: TGCGCCAGCAGCTTGGGGGCAGGGGCCGAGGGGGAGACCCAGTACTTC. This gives the protein CASSLGAGAEGETQYF. J is TRBJ2-5 and V is TRBV5-1, with D possibly TRBD1 on 6 matching bases. Germline lookup yields CDR1 SGHRS and CDR2 YFSETQ. V dropped 0 bases and J dropped 5 bases, with 17 bases sitting between them. The CDR3 loop spans 16 amino acids. The complete variable domain, with remaining parts taken from reference TRBV5-1 and TRBJ2-5, reads KAGVTQTPRYLIKTRGQQVTLSCSPISGHRSVSWYQQTPGQGLQFLFEYFSETQRNKGNFPGRFSGRQFSNSRSEMNVSTLELGDSALYLCASSLGAGAEGETQYFGPGTRLLVL.

The chain combines TRBV7-3 with TRBJ2-7, with TRBD2 as a possible D gene (5 bases). The CDR3 runs 14 residues. The germline V and J ends were trimmed by 5 bases and 3 bases, with 14 bases remaining between them. The germline gives CDR1 SGHTA, CDR2 FQGTGA. The CDR3 spells CASSPAGMSYEQYF. CDR3 nucleotides: TGTGCCAGCAGCCCCGCCGGGATGAGCTACGAGCAGTACTTC. The full variable domain, its missing parts supplied by reference TRBV7-3 and TRBJ2-7, is GAGVSQTPSNKVTEKGKYVELRCDPISGHTALYWYRQSLGQGPEFLIYFQGTGAADDSGLPNDRFFAVRPEGSVSTLKIQRTERGDSAVYLCASSPAGMSYEQYFGPGTRLTVT.

The chain recombines TRBV5-8 with TRBJ2-1; 8 nucleotides line up with TRBD2. V shed 4 bases and J 5 bases; nucleotides not matched to a gene: 14. Germline V gives CDR1 SGHTS, CDR2 YDEGEE. The CDR3 has 17 amino acids. CDR3 nucleotides: TGTGCCAGCAGCCTGGTCTTCGGGACTAGTGGGGACAATGAGCAGTTCTTC. Its protein is CASSLVFGTSGDNEQFF.

The chain combines TRBV27 with TRBJ2-7, with TRBD2 as a possible D gene (5 bases). Germline V gene data show CDR1 as MNHEY and CDR2 as SMNVEV (reference sequence). Trimming cost V 3 bases and J 5 bases, with 20 bases left between them. This CDR3 comprises 16 residues. The CDR3 coding sequence is TGTGCCAGCAGTTTCGTTGGCGGGCCCAACGACAACGAGCAGTACTTC. Amino acids: CASSFVGGPNDNEQYF.

The gene calls are TRBV5-6 and TRBJ2-3, with D possibly TRBD2 on 5 matching bases. V dropped 1 base and J dropped 0 bases, with 15 bases sitting between them. The CDR3 extends over 17 amino acids. Per germline, CDR1 SGHDT and CDR2 YYEEEE. For the CDR3, the DNA is TGTGCCAGCAGCTTGTGGTCGGGGATCGCTAGCACAGATACGCAGTATTTT. Its protein product is CASSLWSGIASTDTQYF.

The chain couples TRBV15 to TRBJ2-1; 9 nucleotides align to TRBD2. Germline-derived CDR1 and CDR2 are LNHNV and YYDKDF (reference sequence). The junction had 9 bases not matched to a gene; V was cut back by 5 bases and J by 4 bases. The CDR3 has 16 residues. CDR3 in amino acids: CATSLRRSGRYNEQFF. For the CDR3, the DNA is TGTGCCACCAGCCTCCGTCGCAGCGGGAGGTACAATGAGCAGTTCTTC.

The CDR3 protein is CASSSNSTRNEQFF. The CDR3 DNA follows: TGTGCCAGCAGCTCCAACTCCACCCGTAATGAGCAGTTCTTC. The rearrangement joins TRBV11-3 to TRBJ2-1; D gene ambiguous. Germline CDR1 reads SGHNT; CDR2 reads YENEEA. CDR3 length: 14 amino acids. Trimming left V 4 bases short and J 7 bases short, with 14 bases between. The full variable domain, in which reference TRBV11-3 and TRBJ2-1 provide the parts outside the CDR3, is EAGVVQSPRYKIIEKKQPVAFWCNPISGHNTLYWYLQNLGQGPELLIRYENEEAVDDSQLPKDRFSAERLKGVDSTLKIQPAELGDSAVYLCASSSNSTRNEQFFGPGTRLTVL.

The CDR3 DNA reads as TGCGCCAGCAGCCTAAACGGGGGACTAGCGGGAACTACGCTTCGGTACAATGAGCAGTTCTTC. Translating gives CASSLNGGLAGTTLRYNEQFF. The chain combines TRBV23-1 with TRBJ2-1, with 13 bases identical to TRBD2. TRBV23-1 is flagged as an ORF with uncertain function. CDR3 length equals 21 residues. With V trimmed by 6 bases and J by 4 bases, 21 bases remained unmatched.

This clone was picked up one time. This sequence joins TRBV4-2 and TRBJ1-3; D possibly corresponds to TRBD1 (6 bases). CDR1 is LGHNA and CDR2 is YNFKEQ in the germline V gene. The CDR3 has 17 amino acids. Deletions cut 0 bases from V and 3 bases from J, with 15 bases between. CDR3 sequence: CASSQDPAGADGNTIYF. Here the CDR3 DNA reads TGTGCCAGCAGCCAAGATCCAGCAGGGGCGGATGGAAACACCATATATTTT.

This clone was recorded once. The chain recombines TRBV2 with TRBJ2-3, with TRBD2 identical over 8 bases. In germline, CDR1 is SNHLY, CDR2 FYNNEI. With V trimmed by 5 bases and J by 6 bases, 10 bases remained unmatched. This CDR3 is 15 amino acids long. This CDR3 is CASSRGTRGQDTQYF. Written as DNA, the CDR3 is TGTGCCAGCAGTAGGGGGACTAGAGGGCAGGATACGCAGTATTTT.

This clone was counted a single time. The chain employs TRBV29-1 and TRBJ1-1; possible D gene TRBD1, 6 bases. V lost 8 bases, J lost 5 bases, and 18 bases lay in between. The CDR3 has 13 amino acids. CDR1 is SQVTM and CDR2 is ANQGSEA in the germline V gene. The CDR3 region has the DNA TGCAGCTTTATATACAGGGTGCGGACTGAAGCTTTCTTT. Translation gives CSFIYRVRTEAFF.

The V and J genes are TRBV5-1 and TRBJ1-1, with a weak D call TRBD1 (5 bases). V dropped 4 bases and J dropped 8 bases, with 15 bases sitting between them. The germline V gene has CDR1 SGHRS and CDR2 YFSETQ. The CDR3 runs to 13 residues. CDR3 bases: TGCGCCAGCAGCGTCCCTAATGGGGGGGAAGCTTTCTTT. The encoded protein is CASSVPNGGEAFF.